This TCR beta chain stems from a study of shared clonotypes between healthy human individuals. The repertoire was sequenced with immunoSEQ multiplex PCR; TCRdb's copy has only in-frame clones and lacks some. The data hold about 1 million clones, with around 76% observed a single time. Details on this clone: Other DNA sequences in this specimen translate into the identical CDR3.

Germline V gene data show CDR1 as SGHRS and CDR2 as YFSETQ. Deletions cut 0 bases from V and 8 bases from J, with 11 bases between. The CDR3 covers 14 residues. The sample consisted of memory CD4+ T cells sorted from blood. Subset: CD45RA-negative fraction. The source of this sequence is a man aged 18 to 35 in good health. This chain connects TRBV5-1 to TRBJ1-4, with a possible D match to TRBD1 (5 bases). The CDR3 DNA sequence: TGCGCCAGCAGCTTGGCAGGGAGTAGAGAAAAACTGTTTTTT. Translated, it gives CASSLAGSREKLFF.